Listed here are 31 T cell receptor beta chains from one sample, sequenced in a study of T cells in Graves' hyperthyroidism and ophthalmopathy. TCR beta CDR3 regions were amplified from RNA transcripts. The HTBI set primed first-round TCR CDR3 RT-PCR. Via MiXCR, TCRdb re-called the multiplex PCR reads, giving one row per CDR3 protein. The data show roughly 700,000 distinct CDR3 sequences, with 35% seen just once and 30% to 40% held by the top ten. The sequenced material came from blood. All receptors come from a woman in her 40s with Graves' hyperthyroidism.

V is TRBV6-5 and J is TRBJ1-5; TRBD1 aligns across 7 bases. Germline V gives CDR1 MNHEY, CDR2 SVGAGI. The J segment lost 6 bases and the V segment lost 2 bases, leaving 7 bases of the junction unmatched. CDR3 length: 15 residues. As DNA, the CDR3 is TGTGCCAGCAGTTACCAGACAGGGTTGCTTCAGCCCCAGCATTTT. Protein sequence: CASSYQTGLLQPQHF.

Notes on this clonotype: This sequence may be a read error, since a much larger clone differs from it by one base. The chain combines TRBV2 with TRBJ2-7, with 7 nucleotides matching TRBD1. The CDR3 length is 15 residues. Germline-derived CDR1 and CDR2 are SNHLY and FYNNEI. CDR3 amino acids: CASSWDRPRVYEQHF. The DNA for the CDR3 is TGTGCCAGCAGCTGGGACAGACCCCGGGTCTACGAGCAGCACTTC.

Points on this clonotype: It may be a read error: a sequence one base away is much more abundant. The CDR3 loop is CASSRGQRGNQPQHF. CDR3 in DNA: TGTGCCAGCAGTCGAGGACAGCGAGGCAATCAGCCCCAGCATTTT. This chain joins TRBV6-1 and TRBJ1-5; D may be TRBD1 (6 bases). V lost 5 bases and J 2 bases, leaving 13 bases between the germline ends. CDR1 is MNHNS, CDR2 SASEGT, per germline. The CDR3 has 15 amino acids.

This clonotype showed up many times. J is TRBJ1-5 and V is TRBV7-3; D not resolved. This CDR3 region has 15 residues. Germline CDR1 is SGHTA and CDR2 is FQGTGA. V was cut by 5 bases and J by 0 bases, with 11 bases left in between. CDR3 bases: TGTGCCAGCAGCCAAGACGGAAATAGCAATCAGCCCCAGCATTTT. The encoded protein is CASSQDGNSNQPQHF. Together with reference TRBV7-3 and TRBJ1-5, the CDR3 gives the full variable domain: GAGVSQTPSNKVTEKGKYVELRCDPISGHTALYWYRQSLGQGPEFLIYFQGTGAADDSGLPNDRFFAVRPEGSVSTLKIQRTERGDSAVYLCASSQDGNSNQPQHFGDGTRLSIL.

This clonotype has at least ten counts. V is TRBV11-2 and J is TRBJ1-1; D call uncertain. The CDR3 runs 13 residues. CDR1 and CDR2 (germline): SGHAT, FQNNGV. Trimming removed 4 bases from V and 5 bases from J, with 11 bases in between. CDR3 nucleotide sequence: TGTGCCAGCAGCTACAAGGGATGGACTGAAGCTTTCTTT. The encoded protein is CASSYKGWTEAFF.

This clonotype was observed at least ten times. This sequence joins TRBV7-2 and TRBJ1-2, with D perhaps matching TRBD1 (6 bases). From germline, CDR1 is SGHTA and CDR2 FQGNSA. The V end was cut by 7 bases, the J end by 4 bases, with 19 bases between. The CDR3 totals 15 residues. CDR3 in DNA: TGTGCCAGCAAACTTAATGAACAGGGTTTCTATGGCTACACCTTC. This codes for CASKLNEQGFYGYTF. Filled out from reference TRBV7-2 and TRBJ1-2, the complete variable domain reads GAGVSQSPSNKVTEKGKDVELRCDPISGHTALYWYRQSLGQGLEFLIYFQGNSAPDKSGLPSDRFSAERTGGSVSTLTIQRTQQEDSAVYLCASKLNEQGFYGYTFGSGTRLTVV.

The table lists this clonotype with many counts. The J gene is TRBJ2-2, the V gene TRBV7-2; 7 bases agree with TRBD2. V was pared by 5 bases and J by 4 bases, with 4 bases of the junction left unmatched. Germline-derived CDR1 and CDR2 are SGHTA and FQGNSA. This CDR3 comprises 14 residues. The CDR3 protein is CASSRSGVTGELFF. The DNA of the CDR3 is TGTGCCAGCAGCCGAAGCGGGGTCACCGGGGAGCTGTTTTTT.

In the case of this clonotype: One end of the junction is discordant with germline, which a read error may explain. The V call is TRBV10-3, the J call TRBJ1-1; D is unclear. The CDR3 has 12 residues. Germline-derived CDR1 and CDR2 are ENHRY and SYGVKD. The CDR3 DNA reads TGTGCCAGCAGTTGGGCAACCAATGAAGCTTTCTTT. It is translated as CASSWATNEAFF.

This clonotype was seen repeatedly, ten times or more. The rearrangement joins TRBV7-3 to TRBJ2-5; 7 positions match TRBD1. Losses at the gene ends were 5 bases for V and 2 bases for J; bases not matched to a gene: 8. CDR3 length: 15 residues. Germline V gene sequence: CDR1 SGHTA, CDR2 FQGTGA. CDR3 coding DNA: TGTGCCAGCAGCCGCGGACAGGTCGGACAAGAGACCCAGTACTTC. This translates into CASSRGQVGQETQYF.

As regards this clonotype: This may stem from a read error, because a much larger clone lies one nucleotide away. The chain recombines TRBV10-3 with TRBJ2-5; 7 bases are shared with TRBD2. The CDR3 loop spans 15 amino acids. Losses at the gene ends were 3 bases for V and 5 bases for J; bases not matched to a gene: 9. CDR1 and CDR2 (germline): ENHRY, SYGVKD. The CDR3 nucleotides are TGTGCCATCAGTGATTTCGGCGGGGGATGGGAGACCCAGTACTTC. Amino acid sequence: CAISDFGGGWETQYF.

This clonotype was seen a handful of times. J is TRBJ1-1 and V is TRBV4-3; weak D call: TRBD1 (5 bases). The V gene lost 3 bases and the J gene lost 13 bases, with 15 bases spanning the gap. Germline V CDR1 and CDR2: LGHNA, YSLEER. The CDR3 has 12 residues. CDR3 protein: CASSQVQGRVFF. CDR3 sequence (DNA): TGCGCCAGCAGCCAGGTGCAGGGCCGAGTTTTCTTT.

The V gene is TRBV10-3, the J gene TRBJ1-3; possible D gene TRBD1, 6 bases. V was shortened by 5 bases and J by 1 base, with 15 bases between the two germline ends. CDR3 length: 16 amino acids. The germline gives CDR1 ENHRY, CDR2 SYGVKD. CDR3: CAISFQGKWSGNTIYF. CDR3 coding DNA: TGTGCCATCAGTTTCCAGGGGAAATGGTCTGGAAACACCATATATTTT.

The rearrangement joins TRBV11-2 to TRBJ2-7; maybe TRBD1 (6 bases). CDR3 length: 14 amino acids. V was cut by 7 bases and J by 7 bases, with 20 bases left in between. Germline CDR1 is SGHAT and CDR2 is FQNNGV. The CDR3 sequence: CASTTRDRSNEQYF. The CDR3 DNA sequence: TGTGCCAGCACCACCAGAGACAGGTCCAATGAGCAGTACTTC.

Ten or more counts support this clonotype. J is TRBJ1-6 and V is TRBV7-9; 11 bases are shared with TRBD1. Germline V CDR1 and CDR2: SEHNR, FQNEAQ (reference sequence). The CDR3 extends over 14 amino acids. V gave up 6 bases and J gave up 9 bases; unmatched junction bases: 4. The CDR3 sequence: CASSTGTGGSPLHF. In DNA, the CDR3 is TGTGCCAGCAGTACCGGGACAGGGGGTTCACCCCTCCACTTT.

This chain uses TRBV20-1 with TRBJ1-1, with unresolved D. Trimming cost V 1 base and J 5 bases, with 11 bases left between them. The CDR3 runs 13 residues. Germline loops: CDR1 DFQATT, CDR2 SNEGSKA (reference sequence). CDR3 sequence (DNA): TGCAGTGCTAGAGTGGCCGGGAGAACTGAAGCTTTCTTT. It translates to CSARVAGRTEAFF.

This chain joins TRBV7-9 and TRBJ1-3; 11 bases are shared with TRBD1. Trimming at V came to 5 bases and at J to 4 bases, leaving 7 bases not matched to a gene. The germline CDR1 and CDR2 sequences are SEHNR and FQNEAQ (reference sequence). The CDR3 is 16 residues long. The CDR3 is CASSPRTGGTGNTIYF. The CDR3 bases are TGTGCCAGCAGCCCCAGGACAGGGGGCACGGGAAACACCATATATTTT.

The CDR3: CASSYSRWVGETQYF. CDR3 sequence (DNA): TGTGCCAGCAGTTACTCGAGATGGGTGGGAGAGACCCAGTACTTC. This rearrangement joins TRBV6-5 to TRBJ2-5; no firm D call. Germline V lookup: CDR1 MNHEY, CDR2 SVGAGI. The V and J ends lost 0 bases and 4 bases respectively, with 12 bases between them. This CDR3 spans 15 amino acids.

In its sample, this clonotype was seen many times. This sequence joins TRBV7-7 and TRBJ2-7; the match to TRBD2 covers 9 bases. Per the germline V gene, CDR1 is SSHAT and CDR2 is FNYEAQ (reference sequence). CDR3 size: 14 residues. V lost 1 base to trimming and J lost 6 bases; unmatched junction nucleotides: 4. The CDR3, as DNA: TGTGCCAGCAGCTTAGGCGGGAGGGCCGGCGAGCAGTACTTC. Its protein product is CASSLGGRAGEQYF.

This clonotype was seen more than once but under ten times. This sequence joins TRBV4-3 and TRBJ2-5, with 7 bases lining up with TRBD1. Germline CDR1 LGHNA, CDR2 YSLEER. Germline trimming cut 5 bases from V and 1 base from J; bases unmatched to any gene: 4. The CDR3 totals 14 residues. CDR3 loop: CASSWRQGQETQYF. The DNA for the CDR3 is TGCGCCAGCAGCTGGAGACAGGGCCAAGAGACCCAGTACTTC.

The chain joins TRBV4-1 to TRBJ2-5; 10 bases match TRBD2. The CDR3 extends over 18 amino acids. CDR1 is MGHRA, CDR2 YSYEKL, per germline. Trimming removed 1 base from V and 5 bases from J; junction bases left unmatched: 13. For the CDR3, the DNA is TGCGCCAGCAGCCAAGTTTCGTCTAGCGGGAGTCGTCGGGAGACCCAGTACTTC. It specifies CASSQVSSSGSRRETQYF.

This clonotype was picked up many times. The rearrangement links TRBV12-3 or TRBV12-4 to TRBJ1-1, with D unclear. The CDR3 sequence is 15 residues long. Trimming left V 0 bases short and J 0 bases short, with 8 bases between. CDR3 coding DNA: TGTGCCAGCAGTTTAGCGGGATTCCTGAACACTGAAGCTTTCTTT. Translation gives CASSLAGFLNTEAFF.

Concerning this clonotype: With a much larger clone just one base away, this may be a read error. This sequence joins TRBV7-2 and TRBJ1-6, with TRBD1 identical over 9 bases. The germline gives CDR1 SGHTA, CDR2 FQGNSA. This CDR3 contains 19 residues. CDR3 nucleotide sequence: TGTGCCAGCAGCTTAGCTTCGTACAGGGGGCAAAGGCGAAATTCACTCCTCCACTTT. It specifies CASSLASYRGQRRNSLLHF.

The gene calls are TRBV7-2 and TRBJ1-5; tentative D call: TRBD1 (5 bases). The length of the CDR3 is 16 residues. From germline, CDR1 is SGHTA and CDR2 FQGNSA. V was pared by 5 bases and J by 1 base, with 15 bases between. The CDR3 nucleotides are TGTGCCAGCAGCGGTAATTGGGGGGTGAGCAATCAGCCCCAGCATTTT. Translation gives CASSGNWGVSNQPQHF.

This clonotype was counted ten times or more. The chain couples TRBV25-1 to TRBJ1-2; 7 bases align to TRBD1. This CDR3 contains 14 residues. Germline loops: CDR1 MGHDK, CDR2 SYGVNS. V gave up 2 bases and J gave up 8 bases; unmatched junction bases: 8. Here the CDR3 DNA reads TGTGCCAGCAGTGAACGAAATACAGGGGCCGGCTACACCTTC. This encodes CASSERNTGAGYTF.

This clonotype was recorded many times. The J gene is TRBJ1-1, the V gene TRBV11-3, with a possible D match to TRBD1 (5 bases). Germline CDR1 SGHNT, CDR2 YENEEA. The CDR3 totals 13 residues. Trimming removed 5 bases at V and 1 base at J, with 8 bases between. The CDR3 sequence is CASSRTWNTEAFF. The CDR3 DNA follows: TGTGCCAGCAGCCGGACATGGAACACTGAAGCTTTCTTT.

Points on this clonotype: The conserved phenylalanine or tryptophan normally closing the CDR3 is absent here, so this likely arose from a read error. J is TRBJ1-2 and V is TRBV7-9, with TRBD1 matching 7 bases. Germline loops: CDR1 SEHNR, CDR2 FQNEAQ (reference sequence). The J segment lost 4 bases and the V segment lost 5 bases, leaving 16 bases of the junction unmatched. This CDR3 has 17 amino acids. The CDR3, as DNA: TGTGCCAGCAGCCCCCAGGGGGGGGGCGAACGGACCTATGGCTACACCCTC. It translates to CASSPQGGGERTYGYTL.

The chain carries TRBV7-9 and TRBJ2-5; D not resolved. Trimming took off 6 bases at V and 4 bases at J, with 15 bases between the two ends. There are 14 residues in the CDR3. Germline CDR1 SEHNR, CDR2 FQNEAQ (reference sequence). CDR3 sequence (DNA): TGTGCCAGCAGTTCTGCACGGTTGGGAGAGACCCAGTACTTC. Encoded protein: CASSSARLGETQYF.

This chain joins TRBV7-6 and TRBJ2-5; TRBD2 matches 13 bases. The CDR3 contains 16 residues. The germline V gene encodes CDR1 SGHVS and CDR2 FNYEAQ. The V segment lost 6 bases and the J segment 7 bases; nucleotides outside the gene matches: 11. The CDR3 protein is CASRGLAGFLEGTQYF. DNA of the CDR3: TGTGCCAGCAGGGGACTAGCGGGATTCCTGGAGGGGACCCAGTACTTC.

This clonotype was picked up many times. The rearrangement joins TRBV19 to TRBJ1-2, with D uncertain. V lost 4 bases and J 0 bases, leaving 9 bases between the germline ends. CDR3 length: 14 amino acids. Germline values: CDR1 LNHDA, CDR2 SQIVND (reference sequence). The CDR3 sequence: CASSTHFTNYGYTF. The CDR3 DNA follows: TGTGCCAGTAGTACCCATTTTACTAACTATGGCTACACCTTC.

The chain uses TRBV7-2 and TRBJ1-1; the match to TRBD1 covers 9 bases. Germline V lookup: CDR1 SGHTA, CDR2 FQGNSA. The CDR3 extends over 15 amino acids. Losses at the gene ends were 5 bases for V and 3 bases for J; bases not matched to a gene: 7. The chain's CDR3 is CASSPTGGSYTEAFF. The CDR3 coding sequence is TGTGCCAGCAGCCCCACAGGGGGCTCTTACACTGAAGCTTTCTTT. The variable domain in full, completed from reference TRBV7-2 and TRBJ1-1, reads GAGVSQSPSNKVTEKGKDVELRCDPISGHTALYWYRQSLGQGLEFLIYFQGNSAPDKSGLPSDRFSAERTGGSVSTLTIQRTQQEDSAVYLCASSPTGGSYTEAFFGQGTRLTVV.

This clonotype was seen only a few times. J is TRBJ2-7 and V is TRBV5-5, with 8 bases aligning to TRBD2. This CDR3 has 14 amino acids. Germline lookup yields CDR1 SGHKS and CDR2 YYEKEE (reference sequence). With V trimmed by 4 bases and J by 3 bases, 6 bases remained unmatched. As DNA, the CDR3 is TGTGCCAGCAGCCCTCAAGGGACTAGCTACGAGCAGTACTTC. This encodes CASSPQGTSYEQYF. The full variable domain, its missing parts supplied by reference TRBV5-5 and TRBJ2-7, is DAGVTQSPTHLIKTRGQQVTLRCSPISGHKSVSWYQQVLGQGPQFIFQYYEKEERGRGNFPDRFSARQFPNYSSELNVNALLLGDSALYLCASSPQGTSYEQYFGPGTRLTVT.